This is a list of T cell receptor beta chains from one sample in a study of blood T cell repertoires in COVID-19. Libraries were prepared by immunoSEQ multiplex PCR; TCRdb keeps only in-frame clonotypes and omits some of them. The sample has 150,000 to 200,000 clones; around 77% are singletons. The source material was peripheral blood. The receptors were sampled from a man between 65 and 80 years old with active or convalescent COVID-19. Both conserved end residues are part of each CDR3. Fields, in order: V gene, clone size, D gene, J gene, CDR3 DNA, CDR3 protein. The D gene is left open where the match is weak. The size of a clone is reported for some rows only, either as once, few or many, or as a class for expanded clones.

TRBV5-4,NA,NA,TRBJ2-7,TGTGCCAGCAGCTTAGGGGGGGCGGGAGCCTTCTACGAGCAGTACTTC,CASSLGGAGAFYEQYF
TRBV2,NA,TRBD2,TRBJ2-5,TGTGCCAGCAGTCCGACTAGCGGGGGCTCCTGGAACTTC,CASSPTSGGSWNF
TRBV18,NA,TRBD1,TRBJ1-2,TGTGCCAGCTCGGCCGGGGGACAGGGGAATGGCTACACCTTC,CASSAGGQGNGYTF
TRBV6-5,NA,NA,TRBJ2-1,TGTGCCAGCAGTACTCTCGGGGGCTCCTACAATGAGCAGTTCTTC,CASSTLGGSYNEQFF
TRBV6-2/TRBV6-3,NA,TRBD1,TRBJ1-2,TGTGCCAGCAGTGCGGGACAGGGGAGAGGTGGCTACACCTTC,CASSAGQGRGGYTF
TRBV2,once,NA,TRBJ1-5,TGTGCCAGCAGTGAGCAGGGGAAAGGCAATCAGCCCCAGCATTTT,CASSEQGKGNQPQHF
TRBV11-3,NA,NA,TRBJ2-1,TGTGCCAGCAGCCTAGCAGATTCCTACAATGAGCAGTTCTTC,CASSLADSYNEQFF
TRBV10-2,once,NA,TRBJ2-5,TGCGCCAGCAGTGGGGGAGCGTTCGGGGAAGGAGAGACCCAGTACTTC,CASSGGAFGEGETQYF
TRBV9,NA,NA,TRBJ1-2,TGTGCCAGCAGCGGAGGACATGGCCTCACCTTC,CASSGGHGLTF
TRBV5-1,NA,NA,TRBJ2-1,TGCGCCAGCAGCTTGGGACTTACAAACAATGAGCAGTTCTTC,CASSLGLTNNEQFF
TRBV5-1,NA,TRBD2,TRBJ2-1,TGCGCCAGCAGCTTAGGGACTAGCGGGAGAAATGAGCAGTTCTTC,CASSLGTSGRNEQFF
TRBV11-2,NA,NA,TRBJ1-1,TGTGCCAGCAGCTTATACAGGGTAGGGGGGAACACTGAAGCTTTCTTT,CASSLYRVGGNTEAFF
TRBV28,NA,TRBD1,TRBJ1-1,TGTGCCAGCAGTTTCCCTTCCGGGGCAGGGGGCTCCACTGAAGCTTTCTTT,CASSFPSGAGGSTEAFF
TRBV7-8,NA,NA,TRBJ1-1,TGTGCCAGCAGCACTTCCTTGATGAACACTGAAGCTTTCTTT,CASSTSLMNTEAFF
TRBV15,NA,TRBD1,TRBJ1-4,TGTGCCACCAGCAGAGCCCCCGGGACAGGGCACGAAAAACTGTTTTTT,CATSRAPGTGHEKLFF
TRBV5-1,NA,TRBD1,TRBJ1-2,TGCGCCAGCAGCGAAAAAGGGACAGGCCAGTATGGCTACACCTTC,CASSEKGTGQYGYTF
TRBV19,NA,TRBD2,TRBJ2-1,TGTGCCAGTAGTATGACTAGCGGGCGGCAGTTCTTC,CASSMTSGRQFF
TRBV5-1,NA,NA,TRBJ2-1,TGCGCCAGCAGCTTGGCCGACGGGGATTACAATGAGCAGTTCTTC,CASSLADGDYNEQFF
TRBV6-1,NA,NA,TRBJ2-7,TGTGCCAGCAGATTACAGCCGGACTCCTACGAGCAGTACTTC,CASRLQPDSYEQYF
TRBV29-1,NA,NA,TRBJ1-4,TGCAGCGTTTCCGGCAGGGGTCCTAATGAAAAACTGTTTTTT,CSVSGRGPNEKLFF
TRBV6-6,NA,TRBD2,TRBJ2-7,TGTGCCAGCAGTGGGACTAGAAGCCACGAGCAGTACTTC,CASSGTRSHEQYF
TRBV2,NA,NA,TRBJ2-3,TGTGCCAGCAGTTCGCTAGCGTCAGATACGCAGTATTTT,CASSSLASDTQYF
TRBV29-1,NA,TRBD1,TRBJ1-2,TGCAGCGGTGGGACAGGGCAGATGAATGGCTACACCTTC,CSGGTGQMNGYTF
TRBV11-3,NA,TRBD1,TRBJ1-4,TGTGCCAGCAAACAGGGGGCGCGTAGTGAAAAACTGTTTTTT,CASKQGARSEKLFF
TRBV6-5,NA,NA,TRBJ1-1,TGTGCCAGCACTGCAGGGTGGGCCACTGAAGCTTTCTTT,CASTAGWATEAFF
TRBV5-1,NA,NA,TRBJ2-5,TGCGCCAGTAAGAGTGGGCCTGGAGAGACCCAGTACTTC,CASKSGPGETQYF
TRBV12-3/TRBV12-4,once,NA,TRBJ1-2,TGTGCCAGCAGCCCTTCGGGGTATGGCTACACCTTC,CASSPSGYGYTF
TRBV6-2/TRBV6-3,NA,TRBD2,TRBJ2-5,TGTGCCAGCAGCCGGCCAGGACGGGGGGAAGAGACCCAGTACTTC,CASSRPGRGEETQYF
TRBV30,NA,NA,TRBJ1-2,TGTGCCTGGAGTACGGGATACGGCTACACCTTC,CAWSTGYGYTF
TRBV4-1,NA,TRBD1,TRBJ2-7,TGCGCCAGCAGCCAAGTTCCACAGGGGGACTACGAGCAGTACTTC,CASSQVPQGDYEQYF
TRBV2,NA,NA,TRBJ2-3,TGTGCCAGCAGCCAGAGCACAGATACGCAGTATTTT,CASSQSTDTQYF
TRBV2,NA,NA,TRBJ1-6,TGTGCCAGCACTATCAACGTTAATAATAATTCACCCCTCCACTTT,CASTINVNNNSPLHF
TRBV6-5,once,NA,TRBJ1-5,TGTGCCAGCAGTTCCAGGGATCAGCCCCAGCATTTT,CASSSRDQPQHF
TRBV7-2,NA,TRBD2,TRBJ2-1,TGTGCCAGCAGCACACTAGCGTCGGGTGAGCAGTTCTTC,CASSTLASGEQFF
TRBV9,NA,NA,TRBJ2-3,TGTGCCAGCAGCGTAGCTCAGGGAACAGATACGCAGTATTTT,CASSVAQGTDTQYF
TRBV7-2,few,NA,TRBJ1-5,TGTGCCAGCAGCTTAGTGCCAGCGGGGCAGCAGCCCCAGCATTTT,CASSLVPAGQQPQHF
TRBV6-6,NA,TRBD1,TRBJ1-1,TGTGCCAGCAGTTTAGGGGGCTGGGACACTGAAGCTTTCTTT,CASSLGGWDTEAFF
TRBV12-5,NA,NA,TRBJ1-1,TGTGCTAGTGGTTTAGACGCCCTAGGGGGGAACACTGAAGCTTTCTTT,CASGLDALGGNTEAFF
TRBV11-2,few,TRBD2,TRBJ2-7,TGTGCCAGCAGCTTAGATCGGGCGGGAGTATTCTACGAGCAGTACTTC,CASSLDRAGVFYEQYF
TRBV5-1,once,NA,TRBJ1-1,TGCGCCAGCAGCTTGGCTCCCGAGGGGGTCAACACTGAAGCTTTCTTT,CASSLAPEGVNTEAFF
TRBV6-2/TRBV6-3,NA,TRBD1,TRBJ2-1,TGTGCCAGCAGTTCCCCCGGGACAGTAGGCGATGAGCAGTTCTTC,CASSSPGTVGDEQFF
TRBV7-2,NA,NA,TRBJ2-5,TGTGCCAGCACCCGGACAGACCAAGAGACCCAGTACTTC,CASTRTDQETQYF
TRBV19,NA,NA,TRBJ1-2,TGTGCCAGTAGTATCCCCCAGGGCGCCGTAGATGGCTACACCTTC,CASSIPQGAVDGYTF
TRBV27,few,NA,TRBJ2-3,TGTGCCAGCAGACTAGGATCTAGCACAGATACGCAGTATTTT,CASRLGSSTDTQYF
TRBV18,NA,TRBD1,TRBJ1-1,TGTGCCAGCTCAACGGGACAGCCTCGCCACACTGAAGCTTTCTTT,CASSTGQPRHTEAFF
TRBV12-2,few,NA,TRBJ2-7,TGTGCAAGTCGCTTACGGACAGGGACTCACGAGCAGTACTTC,CASRLRTGTHEQYF
TRBV30,NA,TRBD1,TRBJ1-2,TGTGCCTGGAGTGTCGGACAGGGGTATGGCTACACCTTC,CAWSVGQGYGYTF
TRBV3-1/TRBV3-2,NA,NA,TRBJ2-2,TGTGCCAGCAGCCTCGGGACTTACGCCGGGGAGCTGTTTTTT,CASSLGTYAGELFF
TRBV15,few,TRBD1,TRBJ1-5,TGTGCCACCAGCAGGGACGGGACAGGGGCGGAGCAGCCCCAGCATTTT,CATSRDGTGAEQPQHF
TRBV5-4,NA,NA,TRBJ2-3,TGTGCCAGCAGCTTCGAGCGAGGGGATACGCAGTATTTT,CASSFERGDTQYF
TRBV6-5,NA,TRBD2,TRBJ2-7,TGTGCCAGCAGACTAGCGGGGAACTACGAGCAGTACTTC,CASRLAGNYEQYF
TRBV29-1,NA,NA,TRBJ1-4,TGCAGCGCCACAGGGAGGGGAATTGAAAAACTGTTTTTT,CSATGRGIEKLFF
TRBV5-1,few,NA,TRBJ1-6,TGCGCCAGCAGCTCGACAGATTCACCCCTCCACTTT,CASSSTDSPLHF
TRBV7-2,NA,NA,TRBJ1-5,TGTGCCAGCAGCTTAACCACAGGGCTCAATCAGCCCCAGCATTTT,CASSLTTGLNQPQHF
TRBV25-1,NA,NA,TRBJ2-7,TGTGCCAGCAGTGAATCAAGCGGCCTTCTATATTACGAGCAGTACTTC,CASSESSGLLYYEQYF
TRBV28,many,NA,TRBJ1-6,TGTGCCAGCAGTTTAGGTGTAGCGGGGGTTGACTCACCCCTCCACTTT,CASSLGVAGVDSPLHF
TRBV19,NA,TRBD1,TRBJ1-1,TGTGCCAGTACCCTACCGGGACAGATGAACACTGAAGCTTTCTTT,CASTLPGQMNTEAFF
TRBV12-3/TRBV12-4,many,NA,TRBJ1-3,TGTGCCAGCAGTTTTCTGGAGATGAACACCATATATTTT,CASSFLEMNTIYF